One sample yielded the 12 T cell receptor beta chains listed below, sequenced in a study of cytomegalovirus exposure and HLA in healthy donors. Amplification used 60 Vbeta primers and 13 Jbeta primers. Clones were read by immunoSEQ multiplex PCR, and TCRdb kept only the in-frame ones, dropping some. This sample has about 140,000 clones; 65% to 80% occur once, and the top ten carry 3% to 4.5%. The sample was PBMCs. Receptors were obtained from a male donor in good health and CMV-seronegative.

In DNA, the CDR3 is TGTGCCAGCAGCCTCGGGAGGGGGGGGCCTATAGCCAAAAACATTCAGTACTTC. Translated, it gives CASSLGRGGPIAKNIQYF. The genes are TRBV11-2 and TRBJ2-4, with 8 bases lining up with TRBD2. Germline V gene sequence: CDR1 SGHAT, CDR2 FQNNGV. V was clipped by 5 bases and J by 0 bases; unmatched bases: 12. The CDR3 is made up of 18 amino acids.

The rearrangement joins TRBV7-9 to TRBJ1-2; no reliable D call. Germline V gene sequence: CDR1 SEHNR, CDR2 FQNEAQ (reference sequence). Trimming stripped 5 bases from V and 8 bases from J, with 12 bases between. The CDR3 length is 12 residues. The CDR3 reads CASSNQEVGYTF. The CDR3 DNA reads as TGTGCCAGCAGCAACCAGGAAGTCGGCTACACCTTC.

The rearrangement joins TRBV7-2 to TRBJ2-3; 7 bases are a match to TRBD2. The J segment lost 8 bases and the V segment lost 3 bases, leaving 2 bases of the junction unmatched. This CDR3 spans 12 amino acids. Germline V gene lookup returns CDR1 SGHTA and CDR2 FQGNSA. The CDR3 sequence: CASSFTGGTQYF. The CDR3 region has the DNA TGTGCCAGCAGCTTTACGGGGGGTACGCAGTATTTT.

The CDR3 DNA follows: TGCAGCGTTGAAGACACAGTTAGCACTGAAGCTTTCTTT. It codes for CSVEDTVSTEAFF. V and J are TRBV29-1 and TRBJ1-1, with unresolved D. Deletions cut 0 bases from V and 4 bases from J, with 9 bases between. CDR1 SQVTM and CDR2 ANQGSEA come from the germline V gene. CDR3 size: 13 residues.

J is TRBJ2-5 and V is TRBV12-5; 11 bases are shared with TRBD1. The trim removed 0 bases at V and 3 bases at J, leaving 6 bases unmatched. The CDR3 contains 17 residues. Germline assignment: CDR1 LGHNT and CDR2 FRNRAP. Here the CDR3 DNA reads TGTGCTAGTGGTTTGGTACTGGGACAGGGGGTCAAAGAGACCCAGTACTTC. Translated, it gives CASGLVLGQGVKETQYF.

DNA for the CDR3: TGTGCCAGTAGACAGGGGGATTATAGCAATCAGCCCCAGCATTTT. It specifies CASRQGDYSNQPQHF. V usage is TRBV19 and J usage is TRBJ1-5; 8 positions match TRBD1. The ends lost 6 bases at V and 0 bases at J; junction bases unmatched: 4. The CDR3 spans 15 residues. Germline values: CDR1 LNHDA, CDR2 SQIVND (reference sequence).

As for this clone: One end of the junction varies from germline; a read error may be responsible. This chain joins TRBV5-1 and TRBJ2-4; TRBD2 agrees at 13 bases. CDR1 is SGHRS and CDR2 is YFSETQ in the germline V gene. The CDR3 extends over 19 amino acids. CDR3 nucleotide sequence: TGCGCCAGCAGCTCCCCTACTAGCGGGAGGGCCGGGGCCAAAAACAGTCAGTACTTC. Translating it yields CASSSPTSGRAGAKNSQYF.

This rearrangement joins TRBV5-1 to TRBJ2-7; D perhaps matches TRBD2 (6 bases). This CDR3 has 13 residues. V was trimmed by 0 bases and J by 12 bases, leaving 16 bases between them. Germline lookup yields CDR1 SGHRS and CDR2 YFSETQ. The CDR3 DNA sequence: TGCGCCAGCAGCTTGGAAACGGCGGGAAACGGGTACTTC. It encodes CASSLETAGNGYF.

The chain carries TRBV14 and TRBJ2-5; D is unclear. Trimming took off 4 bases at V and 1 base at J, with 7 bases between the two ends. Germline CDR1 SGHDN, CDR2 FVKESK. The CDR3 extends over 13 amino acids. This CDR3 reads CASSRVAQETQYF. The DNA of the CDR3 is TGTGCCAGCAGCCGAGTTGCCCAAGAGACCCAGTACTTC.

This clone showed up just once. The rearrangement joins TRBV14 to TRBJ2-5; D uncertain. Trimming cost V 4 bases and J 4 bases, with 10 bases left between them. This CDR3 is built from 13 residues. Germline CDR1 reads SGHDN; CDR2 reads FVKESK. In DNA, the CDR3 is TGTGCCAGCAGCCTGACTCTAGGAGAGACCCAGTACTTC. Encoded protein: CASSLTLGETQYF. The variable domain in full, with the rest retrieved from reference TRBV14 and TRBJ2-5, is EAGVTQFPSHSVIEKGQTVTLRCDPISGHDNLYWYRRVMGKEIKFLLHFVKESKQDESGMPNNRFLAERTGGTYSTLKVQPAELEDSGVYFCASSLTLGETQYFGPGTRLLVL.

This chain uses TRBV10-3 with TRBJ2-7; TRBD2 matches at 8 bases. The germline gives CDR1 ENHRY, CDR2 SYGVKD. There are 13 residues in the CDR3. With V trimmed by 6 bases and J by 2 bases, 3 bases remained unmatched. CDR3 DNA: TGTGCCATCAGGACTAGCGTCACCTACGAGCAGTACTTC. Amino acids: CAIRTSVTYEQYF.

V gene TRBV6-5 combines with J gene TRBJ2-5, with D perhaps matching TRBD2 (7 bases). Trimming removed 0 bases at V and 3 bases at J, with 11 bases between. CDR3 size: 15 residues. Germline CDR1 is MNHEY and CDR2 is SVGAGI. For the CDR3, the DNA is TGTGCCAGCAGTTACTCGGGGGGGCCAGAAGAGACCCAGTACTTC. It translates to CASSYSGGPEETQYF.